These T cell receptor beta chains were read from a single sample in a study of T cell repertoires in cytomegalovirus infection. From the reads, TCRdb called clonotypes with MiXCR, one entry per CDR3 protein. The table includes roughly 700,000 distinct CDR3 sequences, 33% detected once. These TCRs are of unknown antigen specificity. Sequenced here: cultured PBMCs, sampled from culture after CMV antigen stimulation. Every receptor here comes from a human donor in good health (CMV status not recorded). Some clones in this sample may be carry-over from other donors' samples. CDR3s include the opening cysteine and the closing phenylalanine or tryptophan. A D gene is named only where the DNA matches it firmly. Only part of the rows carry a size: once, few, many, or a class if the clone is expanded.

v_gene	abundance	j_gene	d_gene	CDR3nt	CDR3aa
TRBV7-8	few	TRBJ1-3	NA	TGTGCCAGCAGCCTATTAGTTGGAAACACCATATATTTT	CASSLLVGNTIYF
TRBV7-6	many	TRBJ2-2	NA	TGTGCCAGCAGCTTGGCGGGGCAAGGGGCCGGGGAGCTGTTTTTT	CASSLAGQGAGELFF
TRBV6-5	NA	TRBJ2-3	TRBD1	TGTGCCAGCAGTCGCGGGACAGGGACAGATACGCAGTATTTT	CASSRGTGTDTQYF
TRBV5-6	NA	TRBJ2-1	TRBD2	TGTGCCAGCAGCTCCCGGGACTACCCTTACAATGAGCAGTTCTTC	CASSSRDYPYNEQFF
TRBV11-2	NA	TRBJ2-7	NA	TGTGCCAGCAGCTTATTGTTCCACTTGGAGCAGTACTTC	CASSLLFHLEQYF
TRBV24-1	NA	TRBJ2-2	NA	TGTGCCACCAGTGATACGAACGGATACACCGGGGAGCTGTTTTTT	CATSDTNGYTGELFF
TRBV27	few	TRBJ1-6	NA	TGTGCCAGCAGTTCCAACGGGGATTCACCCCTCCACTTT	CASSSNGDSPLHF
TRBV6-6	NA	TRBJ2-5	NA	TGTGCCAGCACCAGGGGCGCGGGGATCACCCAGTACTTC	CASTRGAGITQYF
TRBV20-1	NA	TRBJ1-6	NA	TGCAGTGCTAGAGAGCTTGACTCACCCCTCCACTTT	CSARELDSPLHF
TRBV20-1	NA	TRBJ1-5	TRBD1	TGCAGTGCTACCCGACGACAGGGGATCGTATTAAGCAATCAGCCCCAGCATTTT	CSATRRQGIVLSNQPQHF
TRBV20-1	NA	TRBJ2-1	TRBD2	TGCAGTGCTCCACCCCTAGCGGGACCCTACAATGAGCAGTTCTTC	CSAPPLAGPYNEQFF
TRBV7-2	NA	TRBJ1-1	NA	TGTGCCAGCAGTGTAGGGAAGAACACTGAAGCTTTCTTT	CASSVGKNTEAFF
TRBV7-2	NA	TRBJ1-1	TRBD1	TGTGCCAGCAGCTGGAGGACAGGGGGCATAGAAGCTTTCTTT	CASSWRTGGIEAFF
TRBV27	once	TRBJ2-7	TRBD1	TGTGCCAGCAGCTTAGGAGCAGGGACAGGGGTCTACGAGCAGTACTTC	CASSLGAGTGVYEQYF
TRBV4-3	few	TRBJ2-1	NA	TGCGCCAGCAGCCAAGCCACAGGGTTGGATGAGCAGTTCTTC	CASSQATGLDEQFF
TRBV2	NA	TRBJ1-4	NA	TGTGCCAGCAGTGAAGAAGGGCATGTTGAAAAACTGTTTTTT	CASSEEGHVEKLFF
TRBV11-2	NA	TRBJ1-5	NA	TGTGCCAGCAGCTTAGACAGGGCGGGACCCCAGCATTTT	CASSLDRAGPQHF
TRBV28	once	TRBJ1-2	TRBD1	TGTGCCAGCAGCCCGGGACAGAGAATAAACTATGGCTACACCTTC	CASSPGQRINYGYTF
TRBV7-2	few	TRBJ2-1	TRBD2	TGTGCCAGCAGTTTCACAGGCGGTGGGAGGGCCTATTTCTATGAGCAGTTCTTC	CASSFTGGGRAYFYEQFF
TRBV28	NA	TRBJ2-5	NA	TGTGCCAGCAGTTCTACTACTGTACAAGAGACCCAGTACTTC	CASSSTTVQETQYF
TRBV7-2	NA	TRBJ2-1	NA	TGTGCCAGCAGCGGCAGGGCCAGGCGGGGTGAGCAGTTCTTC	CASSGRARRGEQFF
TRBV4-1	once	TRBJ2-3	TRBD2	TGCGCCAGCACCGGGAGGACAGATACGCAGTATTTT	CASTGRTDTQYF
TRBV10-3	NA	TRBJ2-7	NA	TGTGCCATCAGTTCTCAGGGGAAGGAGCAGTACTTC	CAISSQGKEQYF
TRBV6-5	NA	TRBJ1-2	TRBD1	TGTGCCAGCAGTTTTAGGACAGGGACGAGTGGCTACACCTTC	CASSFRTGTSGYTF
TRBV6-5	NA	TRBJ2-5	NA	TGTGCCAGCAGTTACTTTACAGGCCAAGAGACCCAGTACTTC	CASSYFTGQETQYF
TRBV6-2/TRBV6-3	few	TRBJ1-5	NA	TGTGCCAGCAGTTACGAATTTCGTACCGATCAGCCCCAGCATTTT	CASSYEFRTDQPQHF
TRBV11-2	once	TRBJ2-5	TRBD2	TGTGCCAGCAGCGCCGCTCTAGCGGTAGAGACCCAGTACTTC	CASSAALAVETQYF
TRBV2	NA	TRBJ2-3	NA	TGTGCCAGCAGCTACAACAGGGCGTCTAGCACAGATACGCAGTATTTT	CASSYNRASSTDTQYF
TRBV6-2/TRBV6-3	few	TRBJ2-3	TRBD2	TGTGCCAGCAGTTACACCCCCGAGCGGGAGTTGGTAGATACGCAGTATTTT	CASSYTPERELVDTQYF
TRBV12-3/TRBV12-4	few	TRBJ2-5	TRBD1	TGTGCCAGCAGTCCATTCCCGACAGGGATGGAGGAGACCCAGTACTTC	CASSPFPTGMEETQYF
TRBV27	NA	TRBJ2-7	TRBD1	TGTGCCAGCAGTTTTACAGGGGAACCCGAGCAGTACTTC	CASSFTGEPEQYF
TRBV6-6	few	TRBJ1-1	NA	TGTGCCACTTACGACCGCAGAGGGAACACTGAAGCTTTCTTT	CATYDRRGNTEAFF
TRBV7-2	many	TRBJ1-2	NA	TGTGCCAGCAGTAACAGGGATCGCTACACCTTC	CASSNRDRYTF
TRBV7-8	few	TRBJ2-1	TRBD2	TGTGCCAGCAGCTTAAAGTCTGCGGGAGCGTGGAATGAGCAGTTCTTC	CASSLKSAGAWNEQFF
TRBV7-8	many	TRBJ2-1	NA	TGTGCCAGCATCCCAGCGTCCATCTCCTACAATGAGCAGTTCTTC	CASIPASISYNEQFF
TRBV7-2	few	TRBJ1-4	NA	TGTGCCAGCAGCCAAGGGCTCACTGGGATGGAAAAACTGTTTTTT	CASSQGLTGMEKLFF
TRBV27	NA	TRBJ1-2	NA	TGTGCCAGCAGTTCCTACGCGGGCAGGTCCTATGGCTACACCTTC	CASSSYAGRSYGYTF
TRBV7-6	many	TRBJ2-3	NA	TGTGCCAGCAGCTTAGCGAGTAGTATGGGCGCGCAGTATTTT	CASSLASSMGAQYF
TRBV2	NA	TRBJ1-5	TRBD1	TGTGCCAGCAACCGACAGGGGACTCAGCCCCAGCATTTT	CASNRQGTQPQHF
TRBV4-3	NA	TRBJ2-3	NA	TGCGCCAGCAGCCAAGAAGTAGGCACAGATACGCAGTATTTT	CASSQEVGTDTQYF
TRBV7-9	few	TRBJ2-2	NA	TGTGCCAGCACCCACGGCCCCGGGGAGCTGTTTTTT	CASTHGPGELFF
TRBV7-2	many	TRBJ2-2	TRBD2	TGTGCCAGCAGCCTACGCGGACTAGCGGGAGTTCGGACCGGGGAGCTGTTTTTT	CASSLRGLAGVRTGELFF
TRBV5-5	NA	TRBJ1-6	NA	TGTGCCAGCAGCTCCGGACCGCAGACCGTTTCACCCCTCCACTTT	CASSSGPQTVSPLHF
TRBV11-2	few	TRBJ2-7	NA	TGTGCCAGCAGCTTAAGACCCCTGAGCTCCTACGAGCAGTACTTC	CASSLRPLSSYEQYF
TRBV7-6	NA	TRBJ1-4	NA	TGTGCCAGCAGACCTGACAGGCACGACAATGAAAAACTGTTTTTT	CASRPDRHDNEKLFF
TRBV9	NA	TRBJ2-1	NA	TGTGCCAGCAGCGTACGTCGTGGGGGGAAGGTTGAGCAGTTCTTC	CASSVRRGGKVEQFF
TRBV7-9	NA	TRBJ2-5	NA	TGTGCCAGCAGCGGTGAGGCCCAGTACTTC	CASSGEAQYF
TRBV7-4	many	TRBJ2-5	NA	TGTGCCAGCACCGGACGAGGCAGGGCACAAGAGACCCAGTACTTC	CASTGRGRAQETQYF
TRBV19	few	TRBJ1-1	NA	TGTGCCAGTAAGGGTGAGGCGAACACTGAAGCTTTCTTT	CASKGEANTEAFF
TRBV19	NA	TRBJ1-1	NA	TGTGCCAGTAGCATGACAGGCGCTATGAACACTGAAGCTTTCTTT	CASSMTGAMNTEAFF
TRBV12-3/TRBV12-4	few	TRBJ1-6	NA	TGTGCCAGCAGGGGAGGCCCCCTAGAATCCCTCCACTTT	CASRGGPLESLHF
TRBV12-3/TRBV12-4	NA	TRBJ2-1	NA	TGTGCCAGCAGGGGGGCATTGGTGGGGAGTTACAATGAGCAGTTCTTC	CASRGALVGSYNEQFF
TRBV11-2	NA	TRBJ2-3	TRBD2	TGTGCCAGCAGCGAGCGGGAGTTCACAGATACGCAGTATTTT	CASSEREFTDTQYF
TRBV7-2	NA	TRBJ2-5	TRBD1	TGTGCCAGCAGCTTATCTTGGACAGGAGCCATGGAGACCCAGTACTTC	CASSLSWTGAMETQYF
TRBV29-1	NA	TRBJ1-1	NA	TGCAGCGTTGGTTCAAGCAGAAGTGTCCTGAACACTGAAGCTTTCTTT	CSVGSSRSVLNTEAFF
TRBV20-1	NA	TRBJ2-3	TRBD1	TGCAGTGCTAGAGGACAGGGTCACAACAGAGATACGCAGTATTTT	CSARGQGHNRDTQYF
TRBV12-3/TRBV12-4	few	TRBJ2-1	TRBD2	TGTGCCAGCAGGCCCACTAGCGGGGGGGGGAATGAGCAGTTCTTC	CASRPTSGGGNEQFF
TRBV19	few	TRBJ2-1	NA	TGTGCCAGTACCCTGGCCATAGGGCTCTACAATGAGCAGTTCTTC	CASTLAIGLYNEQFF
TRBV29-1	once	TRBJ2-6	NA	TGCAGCGTTGTCGTGGGCTCTGGGGCCAACGTCCTGACTTTC	CSVVVGSGANVLTF
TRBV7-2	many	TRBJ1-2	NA	TGTGCCAGCAGCCAACCAGGTGGATTCTATGGCTACACCTTC	CASSQPGGFYGYTF